This TCR beta chain emerged from a study of cytomegalovirus exposure and HLA in healthy donors. This PCR relied on a set of 60 Vbeta primers and 13 Jbeta primers. Under the authors' procedure: Approximately 11 million shared chains were among the roughly 80 million unique TCR beta chains that a later analysis counted. Assay: immunoSEQ multiplex PCR; the TCRdb copy retains only in-frame clones and omits some. For V, J and clone size, that table is used; D and trimming come from the DNA. The sample lists roughly 80,000 clones, roughly 76% occurring once. Turning to this clone: Its antigen is unidentified.

Study findings and constraints: Analysis was performed later, and it showed HLA-associated TCR beta chains to be more clonally expanded than equally common others. Most of the TCR beta V segments (in an earlier analysis) were productive either about 87% or about 30% of the time.

The V and J ends lost 6 bases and 0 bases respectively, with 12 bases between them. Germline CDR1 reads LNHDA; CDR2 reads SQIVND (reference sequence). CDR3 size: 14 residues. Material: PBMCs. The J gene is TRBJ2-7, the V gene TRBV19, with D tentatively TRBD1 (6 bases). This receptor was obtained from a woman aged 40-49 years in good health and CMV-seronegative. This CDR3 is CASSSNRVSYEQYF. The CDR3, as DNA: TGTGCCAGTAGCTCAAACAGGGTCTCCTACGAGCAGTACTTC. The variable domain in full, with the rest retrieved from reference TRBV19 and TRBJ2-7, is DGGITQSPKYLFRKEGQNVTLSCEQNLNHDAMYWYRQDPGQGLRLIYYSQIVNDFQKGDIAEGYSVSREKKESFPLTVTSAQKNPTAFYLCASSSNRVSYEQYFGPGTRLTVT.